The clone carrying this T cell receptor beta chain was seen many times. Its antigen is not identified. V was shortened by 4 bases and J by 5 bases, with 15 bases between the two germline ends. Per the germline V gene, CDR1 is SGHKS and CDR2 is YYEKEE (reference sequence). This CDR3 has 14 residues. The data stem from a study of T-cell memory formation after mild COVID-19. Study-wide points: A subset of responding clones appeared in pre-infection memory, suggesting cross-reactive memory joined.

TCRdb reprocessed the 5' RACE reads via MiXCR and lists one record per CDR3 protein. The sample contains approximately 440,000 distinct CDR3 sequences, 20% of which appear only once. The sequence came from an adult woman who had mild COVID-19 (a few samples of this study predate the infection). Cell type and time point are not known. The chain couples TRBV5-5 to TRBJ2-5, with unresolved D. Sequenced sample: PBMCs or a T cell subset sorted from them (not recorded which). The CDR3 DNA follows: TGTGCCAGCAGCCCCGGTGGCGGTGGGGAGACCCAGTACTTC. This encodes CASSPGGGGETQYF. Together with reference TRBV5-5 and TRBJ2-5, the CDR3 gives the full variable domain: DAGVTQSPTHLIKTRGQQVTLRCSPISGHKSVSWYQQVLGQGPQFIFQYYEKEERGRGNFPDRFSARQFPNYSSELNVNALLLGDSALYLCASSPGGGGETQYFGPGTRLLVL.